This passage covers 32 T cell receptor beta chains from one sample sequenced in a study of human T cells and chemical hapten exposure. The time point was: patch test 3, about 24 weeks after DPC sensitization. Treatment meaning: therapeutic diphenylcyclopropenone sensitization with weekly scalp DPC. MiXCR, applied by TCRdb to the RACE reads, yields one record per CDR3 protein. This sample has roughly 62,000 distinct CDR3 sequences, with around an eighth found just once. The sequencing here drew on whole blood, taken in connection with sensitization to the hapten diphenylcyclopropenone (DPC). These receptors were collected from a man aged 30-40 years with alopecia areata. Some clones in this sample may be carry-over from other donors' samples.

This clonotype was observed at least ten times. The genes are TRBV28 and TRBJ2-6; D may be TRBD1 (6 bases). Trimming stripped 6 bases from V and 0 bases from J, with 9 bases between. Germline V gene lookup returns CDR1 MDHEN and CDR2 SYDVKM. The CDR3 loop spans 15 amino acids. For the CDR3, the DNA is TGTGCCAGCAGGGACAGCATCTCTGGGGCCAACGTCCTGACTTTC. Its protein product is CASRDSISGANVLTF.

This clonotype was found many times. This chain links TRBV20-1 with TRBJ2-1; D not resolved. This CDR3 is built from 15 residues. Per the germline V gene, CDR1 is DFQATT and CDR2 is SNEGSKA (reference sequence). Trimming pared 1 base from V and 3 bases from J, leaving 13 bases between. CDR3 amino acids: CSARAPYGLYNEQFF. The CDR3 nucleotides are TGCAGTGCTAGAGCCCCTTATGGCCTCTACAATGAGCAGTTCTTC.

V gene TRBV29-1 combines with J gene TRBJ2-5; D gene unclear. This CDR3 is 12 amino acids long. V lost 7 bases and J 4 bases, leaving 13 bases between the germline ends. Germline loops: CDR1 SQVTM, CDR2 ANQGSEA. CDR3 nucleotides: TGCAGCGAGATGGGTTACGGAGAGACCCAGTACTTC. It is translated as CSEMGYGETQYF. Full variable domain (rest looked up from reference TRBV29-1 and TRBJ2-5): SAVISQKPSRDICQRGTSLTIQCQVDSQVTMMFWYRQQPGQSLTLIATANQGSEATYESGFVIDKFPISRPNLTFSTLTVSNMSPEDSSIYLCSEMGYGETQYFGPGTRLLVL.

The table lists this clonotype with many counts. The J gene is TRBJ2-7, the V gene TRBV11-2; 8 bases fit TRBD2. Germline loops: CDR1 SGHAT, CDR2 FQNNGV. V lost 5 bases, J lost 0 bases, and 9 bases stayed unmatched. The CDR3 extends over 16 amino acids. The CDR3 nucleotides are TGTGCCAGCAGCCACCGGGAGGGCTTCAGCTCCTACGAGCAGTACTTC. Translated: CASSHREGFSSYEQYF.

By its share, this clonotype is medium-sized (0.01 to 0.1%). The chain uses TRBV20-1 and TRBJ2-1; D unresolved. This CDR3 comprises 16 residues. The V gene lost 0 bases and the J gene lost 1 base, with 13 bases spanning the gap. Germline V gives CDR1 DFQATT, CDR2 SNEGSKA (reference sequence). CDR3 sequence: CSARDHNVESYNEQFF. The CDR3 nucleotides read TGCAGTGCTAGAGATCATAATGTTGAATCCTACAATGAGCAGTTCTTC.

This clonotype has more than one count but fewer than ten. This rearrangement joins TRBV3-1 to TRBJ2-5; 13 bases match TRBD2. Germline V gene lookup returns CDR1 LGHDT and CDR2 YNNKEL (reference sequence). Trimming cost V 4 bases and J 5 bases; bases outside gene matches: 7. This CDR3 is 16 amino acids long. The CDR3 DNA sequence: TGTGCCAGCAGCCGCGGACTAGCGGGGGACGTGGAGACCCAGTACTTC. This encodes CASSRGLAGDVETQYF.

This clonotype was observed many times. The V call is TRBV6-5, the J call TRBJ2-1; a possible D gene is TRBD2 (5 bases). The CDR3 loop spans 14 amino acids. V lost 2 bases, J lost 5 bases, and 10 bases lay in between. Germline loops: CDR1 MNHEY, CDR2 SVGAGI. DNA of the CDR3: TGTGCCAGCAGTTACGGGGTCGGGGACAATGAGCAGTTCTTC. Its protein is CASSYGVGDNEQFF.

This clonotype was counted between two and nine times. The V and J genes are TRBV7-9 and TRBJ1-5; D is possibly TRBD1 (6 bases). The CDR3 has 13 amino acids. The V and J ends lost 1 base and 7 bases respectively, with 8 bases between them. Germline V CDR1 and CDR2: SEHNR, FQNEAQ (reference sequence). This chain's CDR3 is CASSLDREQPQHF. The CDR3 DNA reads TGTGCCAGCAGCTTAGACAGGGAACAGCCCCAGCATTTT. Full variable domain (rest looked up from reference TRBV7-9 and TRBJ1-5): DTGVSQNPRHKITKRGQNVTFRCDPISEHNRLYWYRQTLGQGPEFLTYFQNEAQLEKSRLLSDRFSAERPKGSFSTLEIQRTEQGDSAMYLCASSLDREQPQHFGDGTRLSIL.

The sample holds many counts of this clonotype. Here the CDR3 reads CASSYAGKAYNEQFF. In DNA form, the CDR3 reads TGTGCCAGCAGTTACGCAGGGAAAGCCTACAATGAGCAGTTCTTC. This rearrangement joins TRBV6-2 or TRBV6-3 to TRBJ2-1; tentatively, D is TRBD1 (5 bases). The germline V gene encodes CDR1 MNHEY and CDR2 SVGEGT. V gave up 2 bases and J gave up 2 bases, with 10 bases separating them. CDR3 length equals 15 residues.

This clonotype was counted at least ten times. The V gene is TRBV10-3, the J gene TRBJ1-5; 7 bases map to TRBD1. The CDR3 length is 13 residues. The V gene's germline CDR1 is ENHRY and CDR2 SYGVKD. The V gene end was trimmed by 8 bases and the J gene end by 0 bases; junction bases not matched to a gene: 1. The CDR3 bases are TGTGCCATCGGGACAGATAGCAATCAGCCCCAGCATTTT. Its translation is CAIGTDSNQPQHF.

This clonotype was recorded at least ten times. The chain links TRBV3-1 to TRBJ1-2; D gene uncertain. The CDR3 sequence is 13 residues long. Per the germline V gene, CDR1 is LGHDT and CDR2 is YNNKEL (reference sequence). V was cut by 2 bases and J by 7 bases, with 11 bases left in between. This CDR3 reads CASSQNKGPGYTF. As DNA, the CDR3 is TGTGCCAGCAGCCAAAATAAGGGCCCTGGCTACACCTTC.

This clonotype occurred a few times. Relative to the germline gene, one junction end is altered; a read error may explain this. The chain couples TRBV6-4 to TRBJ2-5; D may be TRBD2 (5 bases). Looked up from germline, CDR1 is MRHNA and CDR2 is SNTAGT. The CDR3 runs to 11 residues. CDR3 bases: TGTGCCAGCAGGGACGGGGAAATGAGGGACTTC. Protein: CASRDGEMRDF.

This clonotype was seen at least ten times. V gene TRBV28 combines with J gene TRBJ1-1, with 8 bases matching TRBD1. The CDR3 extends over 12 amino acids. Germline CDR1 is MDHEN and CDR2 is SYDVKM. Losses at the gene ends were 5 bases for V and 6 bases for J; bases not matched to a gene: 2. The CDR3 sequence is CASSPGGPEAFF. CDR3 coding DNA: TGTGCCAGCAGTCCAGGGGGCCCTGAAGCTTTCTTT.

The chain uses TRBV27 and TRBJ2-3; tentatively, D is TRBD1 or TRBD2 (5 bases each). The V end lost 6 bases, the J end lost 6 bases, and 13 bases lay between the germline ends. Germline CDR1 reads MNHEY; CDR2 reads SMNVEV (reference sequence). The CDR3 length is 13 residues. The CDR3 here is CASRTTGMDTQYF. The CDR3 DNA follows: TGTGCCAGCAGGACTACAGGAATGGATACGCAGTATTTT.

This clonotype was found many times. CDR3: CASSLRQDPSGGELFF. The CDR3 nucleotides are TGCGCCAGCAGCCTCCGACAGGACCCCTCGGGGGGGGAGCTGTTTTTT. The chain joins TRBV5-1 to TRBJ2-2, with D perhaps matching TRBD1 (6 bases). The V end was cut by 4 bases, the J end by 8 bases, with 21 bases between. This CDR3 comprises 16 residues. Per germline, CDR1 SGHRS and CDR2 YFSETQ.

The rearrangement links TRBV20-1 to TRBJ2-3; perhaps D is TRBD1 or TRBD2 (6 bases each). Germline values: CDR1 DFQATT, CDR2 SNEGSKA (reference sequence). The CDR3 covers 11 residues. CDR3 region: CAVGGKDTQYF. CDR3 in DNA: TGCGCCGTAGGGGGGAAAGATACGCAGTATTTT.

In its sample, this clonotype was seen a few times. The V call is TRBV13, the J call TRBJ1-1; 9 positions match TRBD1. Germline CDR1 is PRHDT and CDR2 is FYEKMQ (reference sequence). This CDR3 has 13 residues. Trimming at V came to 3 bases and at J to 6 bases, leaving 2 bases not matched to a gene. CDR3 protein: CASSLGQGSEAFF. CDR3 coding DNA: TGTGCCAGCAGCTTGGGACAGGGTTCTGAAGCTTTCTTT.

This chain links TRBV9 with TRBJ2-7, with D unresolved. V was trimmed by 0 bases and J by 4 bases, leaving 8 bases between them. This CDR3 contains 13 residues. Germline V gives CDR1 SGDLS, CDR2 YYNGEE. This chain's CDR3 is CASSVGLGYEQYF. As DNA, the CDR3 is TGTGCCAGCAGCGTAGGGCTGGGTTACGAGCAGTACTTC.

This clonotype was observed a handful of times. The gene calls are TRBV27 and TRBJ2-1; unclear D gene. The V end lost 6 bases, the J end lost 3 bases, and 12 bases lay between the germline ends. The CDR3 runs 14 residues. Germline loops: CDR1 MNHEY, CDR2 SMNVEV (reference sequence). CDR3 loop: CASSRGGVYNEQFF. The CDR3 nucleotides are TGTGCCAGCAGCCGAGGTGGGGTCTACAATGAGCAGTTCTTC.

The chain is built from TRBV7-2 and TRBJ1-2, with D perhaps matching TRBD1 (6 bases). Germline CDR1 reads SGHTA; CDR2 reads FQGNSA. The CDR3 has 14 amino acids. V shed 4 bases and J shed 0 bases, with 9 bases lying between them. CDR3 sequence: CASSWDKTNYGYTF. The DNA of the CDR3 is TGTGCCAGCAGCTGGGACAAAACTAACTATGGCTACACCTTC.

The chain combines TRBV10-3 with TRBJ2-5, with TRBD1 matching over 9 bases. Germline V gives CDR1 ENHRY, CDR2 SYGVKD. The J segment lost 2 bases and the V segment lost 6 bases, leaving 4 bases of the junction unmatched. CDR3 length: 14 residues. The CDR3 nucleotides read TGTGCCATCAGACCTGGACAGGGGCAAGAGACCCAGTACTTC. Translated, it gives CAIRPGQGQETQYF.

This clonotype has more than one count but fewer than ten. The chain has TRBV6-1 and TRBJ1-6; D is unclear. This CDR3 has 16 residues. In germline, CDR1 is MNHNS, CDR2 SASEGT. Trimming took 1 base from V and 0 from J, leaving 7 bases between them. CDR3 sequence reads: CASSEDADSYNSPLHF. In DNA, the CDR3 is TGTGCCAGCAGTGAAGACGCGGACTCCTATAATTCACCCCTCCACTTT.

The chain has TRBV20-1 and TRBJ2-3; TRBD2 agrees at 7 bases. Trimming took 0 bases from V and 7 from J; bases not matched to a gene: 13. The CDR3 contains 16 residues. Germline CDR1 and CDR2: DFQATT and SNEGSKA (reference sequence). CDR3 coding DNA: TGCAGTGCTAGAGATCACCAGCGGGGAGGGGACTATACGCAGTATTTT. This sequence encodes CSARDHQRGGDYTQYF.

V gene TRBV5-4 combines with J gene TRBJ1-1; D uncertain. The CDR3 runs to 13 residues. V was shortened by 0 bases and J by 1 base, with 4 bases between the two germline ends. Germline loops: CDR1 SGHNT, CDR2 YYREEE (reference sequence). The CDR3: CASSLAQNTEAFF. Here the CDR3 DNA reads TGTGCCAGCAGCTTGGCCCAGAACACTGAAGCTTTCTTT.

This clonotype was detected many times. The chain is built from TRBV5-4 and TRBJ2-7; a possible D gene is TRBD2 (6 bases). The CDR3 extends over 15 amino acids. From germline, CDR1 is SGHNT and CDR2 YYREEE (reference sequence). V was clipped by 1 base and J by 4 bases, with 15 bases between them. The CDR3 DNA is TGTGCCAGCAGCTTGCTAGTGGGGGGAAGTTACGAGCAGTACTTC. It yields the protein CASSLLVGGSYEQYF.

This clonotype was seen ten or more times. V and J are TRBV20-1 and TRBJ2-3; 9 bases are a match to TRBD2. This CDR3 is 14 amino acids long. The germline gives CDR1 DFQATT, CDR2 SNEGSKA (reference sequence). V lost 5 bases to trimming and J lost 2 bases; unmatched junction nucleotides: 5. The CDR3 region is CSAGLAGPTDTQYF. The CDR3 coding sequence is TGCAGTGCTGGGCTAGCGGGGCCCACAGATACGCAGTATTTT.

This clonotype was detected a few times. The DNA of the CDR3 is TGTGCCAGCAGCGCCACAGGGACCTATGGCTACACCTTC. Amino acid sequence: CASSATGTYGYTF. The V and J genes are TRBV7-6 and TRBJ1-2; TRBD1 might be the D (6 bases). V dropped 5 bases and J dropped 4 bases, with 11 bases sitting between them. This CDR3 comprises 13 residues. Per the germline V gene, CDR1 is SGHVS and CDR2 is FNYEAQ.

The chain is built from TRBV29-1 and TRBJ2-5; 8 bases align to TRBD1. The CDR3 has 17 amino acids. After removal of 0 bases from V and 2 bases from J, the junction contained 11 bases not matched to a gene. The germline CDR1 and CDR2 sequences are SQVTM and ANQGSEA. The CDR3 here is CSVEDLPGQGNQETQYF. CDR3 nucleotides: TGCAGCGTTGAAGATCTCCCTGGACAGGGTAATCAAGAGACCCAGTACTTC.

This clonotype was observed at least ten times. This chain joins TRBV9 and TRBJ1-1; D unclear. The CDR3 sequence is 13 residues long. V lost 4 bases to trimming and J lost 5 bases, with 12 bases between them. Germline V gives CDR1 SGDLS, CDR2 YYNGEE. CDR3 in amino acids: CASSYSAGTEAFF. The CDR3, as DNA: TGTGCCAGCAGCTATTCTGCCGGGACTGAAGCTTTCTTT.

This clonotype was observed a handful of times. V usage is TRBV20-1 and J usage is TRBJ1-4; tentatively, D is TRBD1 (5 bases). The germline CDR1 and CDR2 sequences are DFQATT and SNEGSKA (reference sequence). The germline V and J ends were trimmed by 4 bases and 5 bases, with 11 bases remaining between them. This CDR3 contains 13 residues. CDR3 sequence reads: CSAIDSFNEKLFF. CDR3 coding DNA: TGCAGTGCTATCGACAGTTTCAATGAAAAACTGTTTTTT.

This clonotype showed up just a few times. This rearrangement joins TRBV28 to TRBJ2-7; D gene uncertain. Trimming shortened V by 5 bases and J by 3 bases, and 11 bases separated the two germline ends. The CDR3 extends over 13 amino acids. The germline gives CDR1 MDHEN, CDR2 SYDVKM. CDR3 amino acids: CASSVLEHYEQYF. CDR3 bases: TGTGCCAGCAGTGTCCTTGAACACTACGAGCAGTACTTC.

This clonotype was recorded a few times. The CDR3 bases are TGTGCCAGCAGTGAATATCGACAACACATCTATGGCTACACCTTC. The encoded protein is CASSEYRQHIYGYTF. This rearrangement joins TRBV6-1 to TRBJ1-2; the D is unclear. The CDR3 consists of 15 residues. Germline assignment: CDR1 MNHNS and CDR2 SASEGT. V lost 2 bases to trimming and J lost 4 bases, with 14 bases between them.